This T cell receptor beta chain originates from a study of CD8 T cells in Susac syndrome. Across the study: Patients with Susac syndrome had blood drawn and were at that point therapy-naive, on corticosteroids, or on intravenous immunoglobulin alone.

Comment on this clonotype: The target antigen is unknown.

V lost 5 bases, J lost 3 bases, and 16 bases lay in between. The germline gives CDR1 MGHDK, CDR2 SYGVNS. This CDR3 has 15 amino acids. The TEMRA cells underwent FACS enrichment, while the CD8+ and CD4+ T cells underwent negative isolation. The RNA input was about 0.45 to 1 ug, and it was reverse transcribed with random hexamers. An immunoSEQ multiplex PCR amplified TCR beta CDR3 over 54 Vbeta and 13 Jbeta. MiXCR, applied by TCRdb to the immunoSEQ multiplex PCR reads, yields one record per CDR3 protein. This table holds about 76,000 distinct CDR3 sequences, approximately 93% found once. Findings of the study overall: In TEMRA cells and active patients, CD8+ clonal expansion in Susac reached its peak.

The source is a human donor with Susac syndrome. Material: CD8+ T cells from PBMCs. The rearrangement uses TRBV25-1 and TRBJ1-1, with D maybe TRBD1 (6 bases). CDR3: CASSQGGTLDTEAFF. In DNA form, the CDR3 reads TGTGCCAGCAGTCAAGGGGGGACGTTGGACACTGAAGCTTTCTTT.